This TCR beta chain was profiled in a study of spatial heterogeneity in lung cancer. On the study more broadly: At a median of around two years after resection, follow-up PBMC samples were sequenced when available.

From the 5' RACE reads, TCRdb called clonotypes with MiXCR, one entry per CDR3 protein. The table has over 85,000 distinct CDR3 sequences, around 19% seen once. Time point defined: blood at routine non-recurrence follow-up after resection. The CDR3 sequence is 13 residues long. The germline V gene encodes CDR1 MNHEY and CDR2 SMNVEV (reference sequence). V lost 11 bases to trimming and J lost 0 bases, with 13 bases between them. The sequence came from a male donor with early-stage non-small cell lung cancer. The specimen was PBMCs, collected at follow-up. This chain links TRBV27 with TRBJ1-2, with a possible D match to TRBD1 (6 bases). CDR3 nucleotide sequence: TGTGCCTCAGGACAGCCTCCTAACTATGGCTACACCTTC. Protein: CASGQPPNYGYTF.